This record covers a single T cell receptor (beta chain). TCRdb re-called the 5' RACE reads; one entry per CDR3 protein, DNA not given. Its table lists tens of thousands of distinct CDR3 sequences. The data belong to a study of T cells expressing NK-cell markers. The CDR3 covers 13 residues. The material sequenced was blood T cells: a sorted CD56 or NKG2C T cell subset, CD4+ or CD8+ T cells, or bulk PBMC T cells (not recorded which). The receptor was derived from a woman aged 18 to 75 in good health. J is TRBJ2-5 and V is TRBV12-3 or TRBV12-4. The CDR3 is CASSFGRQETQYF.